The 27 T cell receptor beta chains below all came from one sample that was sequenced in a study of blood T cell repertoires in COVID-19. Profiling relied on immunoSEQ multiplex PCR, and the TCRdb table lists in-frame clones only, not all of them. The data show fewer than 150,000 clones, about 90% seen once. The source material was peripheral blood. The receptors were sampled from a man in his sixties or seventies who had recovered from COVID-19.

This clone was counted only a few times. The chain's CDR3 is CASSLGTGDEQYF. CDR3 DNA sequence: TGTGCCAGCAGTTTAGGGACAGGTGACGAGCAGTACTTC. The chain recombines TRBV27 with TRBJ2-7; 8 bases agree with TRBD1. J gave up 5 bases and V 2 bases, and 2 bases lay outside the gene matches. CDR3 length equals 13 residues. Per germline, CDR1 MNHEY and CDR2 SMNVEV (reference sequence).

The chain links TRBV5-5 to TRBJ2-5, with 12 bases aligning to TRBD2. V lost 6 bases and J lost 5; bases outside the gene matches: 14. This CDR3 has 17 residues. From germline, CDR1 is SGHKS and CDR2 YYEKEE (reference sequence). CDR3 region: CASNPMGGLAGGETQYF. The CDR3 DNA reads as TGTGCCAGCAACCCGATGGGGGGGCTAGCGGGAGGGGAGACCCAGTACTTC.

The chain recombines TRBV7-8 with TRBJ2-7, with TRBD2 matching 12 bases. The V gene end was trimmed by 0 bases and the J gene end by 1 base; junction bases not matched to a gene: 16. Germline-derived CDR1 and CDR2 are SGHVS and FQNEAQ. The length of the CDR3 is 21 residues. CDR3 nucleotides: TGTGCCAGCAGCTTAGCGCGGTGGACAGTCCCGGGACTAGCGGGTTCCTACGAGCAGTACTTC. Its protein product is CASSLARWTVPGLAGSYEQYF.

The chain has TRBV5-5 and TRBJ2-7, with 7 bases matching TRBD1. The CDR3 is 15 residues long. V shed 4 bases, J shed 1 base, and the junction held 8 bases outside the gene matches. Per the germline V gene, CDR1 is SGHKS and CDR2 is YYEKEE (reference sequence). CDR3 protein: CASSTGTVGSYEQYF. In nucleotides, the CDR3 is TGTGCCAGCAGCACCGGGACAGTCGGATCCTACGAGCAGTACTTC.

The rearrangement uses TRBV3-1 (or the pseudogene TRBV3-2) and TRBJ2-5, with 12 bases identical to TRBD2. This CDR3 spans 15 amino acids. Germline values: CDR1 LGHDT, CDR2 YNNKEL (reference sequence). Trimming cost V 4 bases and J 5 bases; bases outside gene matches: 5. The CDR3 nucleotides read TGTGCCAGCAGCCGCGAACTAGCGGGGGGTGAGACCCAGTACTTC. Its translation is CASSRELAGGETQYF.

This chain links TRBV24-1 with TRBJ2-5; 10 bases match TRBD2. Germline loops: CDR1 KGHDR, CDR2 SFDVKD. The J segment lost 5 bases and the V segment lost 0 bases, leaving 8 bases of the junction unmatched. The length of the CDR3 is 17 residues. The CDR3: CATSDLGSGRPGETQYF. The CDR3 DNA reads TGTGCCACCAGTGATTTGGGTAGCGGGAGGCCAGGGGAGACCCAGTACTTC.

CDR3 region: CASSSGASSYEQYF. DNA of the CDR3: TGTGCCAGCAGCTCAGGTGCCAGTTCCTACGAGCAGTACTTC. The genes are TRBV5-5 and TRBJ2-7; no definite D call. CDR1 is SGHKS, CDR2 YYEKEE, per germline (reference sequence). V gave up 3 bases and J gave up 1 base, with 11 bases separating them. This CDR3 has 14 amino acids.

The chain couples TRBV7-3 to TRBJ2-7; TRBD1 is a possible D gene (6 bases). The ends were cut back, 2 bases at V and 5 bases at J, with 13 bases in the middle. Germline V gene sequence: CDR1 SGHTA, CDR2 FQGTGA. There are 14 residues in the CDR3. CDR3 amino acids: CASSLGQGFNEQYF. The CDR3 DNA is TGTGCCAGCAGCTTAGGGCAGGGGTTCAACGAGCAGTACTTC.

V usage is TRBV10-3 and J usage is TRBJ1-2; D is unclear. Trimming left V 10 bases short and J 6 bases short, with 15 bases between. The CDR3 runs 12 residues. CDR1 is ENHRY, CDR2 SYGVKD, per germline. The CDR3 is CATAQAFHGYTF. As DNA, the CDR3 is TGTGCCACGGCTCAGGCCTTCCATGGCTACACCTTC.

The V and J genes are TRBV5-1 and TRBJ1-1; maybe TRBD1 (6 bases). Germline CDR1 reads SGHRS; CDR2 reads YFSETQ. There are 14 residues in the CDR3. Trimming took 3 bases from V and 1 from J, leaving 10 bases between them. The CDR3 nucleotides are TGCGCCAGCAGCTCAACAGGGCGGAACACTGAAGCTTTCTTT. Its translation: CASSSTGRNTEAFF.

This chain uses TRBV6-5 with TRBJ1-2; the D is unclear. This CDR3 has 13 amino acids. Germline CDR1 reads MNHEY; CDR2 reads SVGAGI. Trimming took off 6 bases at V and 5 bases at J, with 13 bases between the two ends. The DNA of the CDR3 is TGTGCCAGCAGCGCAAGCCTTAAATATGGCTACACCTTC. This gives the protein CASSASLKYGYTF.

The chain is built from TRBV4-1 and TRBJ1-5; 7 positions agree with TRBD1. Per the germline V gene, CDR1 is MGHRA and CDR2 is YSYEKL. The CDR3 loop spans 15 amino acids. The J segment lost 5 bases and the V segment lost 4 bases, leaving 8 bases of the junction unmatched. The CDR3, as DNA: TGCGCCAGCAGCCGACCGACAGGGTGGGATCAGCCCCAGCATTTT. Its protein is CASSRPTGWDQPQHF.

In its sample, this clone was seen once. The gene calls are TRBV7-6 and TRBJ2-1; D gene unclear. Germline values: CDR1 SGHVS, CDR2 FNYEAQ. V was cut by 3 bases and J by 8 bases, with 5 bases left in between. The CDR3 totals 11 residues. The CDR3 loop reads CASSFSDEQFF. CDR3 sequence (DNA): TGTGCCAGCAGCTTCTCTGATGAGCAGTTCTTC.

The rearrangement uses TRBV6-1 and TRBJ2-2; D might be TRBD1 (6 bases). This CDR3 comprises 15 residues. CDR1 is MNHNS, CDR2 SASEGT, per germline. V was cut by 5 bases and J by 3 bases, with 13 bases left in between. The CDR3 here is CASSTNRAHTGELFF. The CDR3 nucleotides read TGTGCCAGCAGTACCAACAGGGCCCACACCGGGGAGCTGTTTTTT.

This rearrangement joins TRBV2 to TRBJ2-3; 7 nucleotides align to TRBD1. Germline assignment: CDR1 SNHLY and CDR2 FYNNEI. The CDR3 contains 15 residues. V shed 6 bases, J shed 1 base, and the junction held 7 bases outside the gene matches. The CDR3 spells CASRWTGQGTDTQYF. CDR3 sequence (DNA): TGTGCCAGCAGATGGACAGGACAAGGCACAGATACGCAGTATTTT.

The chain uses TRBV9 and TRBJ2-5; 8 bases match TRBD2. CDR1 and CDR2 (germline): SGDLS, YYNGEE. V dropped 0 bases and J dropped 1; count of bases not matched to a gene: 5. The CDR3 loop spans 16 amino acids. CDR3 loop: CASSVGEGTSQETQYF. CDR3 bases: TGTGCCAGCAGCGTAGGGGAGGGGACTAGCCAAGAGACCCAGTACTTC.

This clone has only one observation. The chain uses TRBV24-1 and TRBJ1-2; D perhaps matches TRBD1 (5 bases). CDR1 is KGHDR, CDR2 SFDVKD, per germline. The V end was cut by 11 bases, the J end by 8 bases, with 14 bases between. The CDR3 length is 11 residues. CDR3 in DNA: TGTGCCATCGGAGGGGCGGGAGGCTACACCTTC. Translated, it gives CAIGGAGGYTF.

This clone was counted once. V usage is TRBV19 and J usage is TRBJ1-5; 9 positions agree with TRBD1. The germline CDR1 and CDR2 sequences are LNHDA and SQIVND (reference sequence). Germline trimming cut 4 bases from V and 5 bases from J; bases unmatched to any gene: 6. This CDR3 has 15 residues. The DNA for the CDR3 is TGTGCCAGTAGTAGGAATACAGGGGGCGATCAGCCCCAGCATTTT. Translating it yields CASSRNTGGDQPQHF.

The chain couples TRBV5-1 to TRBJ2-5; D is perhaps TRBD1 (6 bases). The CDR3 loop spans 12 amino acids. CDR1 and CDR2 from the germline V gene are SGHRS and YFSETQ. V shed 4 bases and J shed 5 bases, with 9 bases lying between them. The CDR3 loop is CASSVDRETQYF. The CDR3 coding sequence is TGCGCCAGCAGCGTCGACAGGGAGACCCAGTACTTC.

The rearrangement uses TRBV6-2 or TRBV6-3 and TRBJ1-5, with D possibly matching TRBD1 (5 bases). Germline loops: CDR1 MNHEY, CDR2 SVGEGT. The CDR3 has 13 amino acids. The V and J ends lost 5 bases and 7 bases respectively, with 12 bases between them. The CDR3 sequence is CASSPDTRQPQHF. The DNA of the CDR3 is TGTGCCAGCAGTCCGGACACTCGGCAGCCCCAGCATTTT.

This chain links TRBV18 with TRBJ1-5; unclear D gene. This CDR3 region has 14 residues. The germline V and J ends were trimmed by 2 bases and 6 bases, with 11 bases remaining between them. CDR1 and CDR2 (germline): KGHSH, LQKENI. DNA for the CDR3: TGTGCCAGCTCACCAGAACCTATTAGTCAGCCCCAGCATTTT. Translation: CASSPEPISQPQHF.

This clone was counted a few times. The chain employs TRBV6-2 or TRBV6-3 and TRBJ2-7, with D tentatively TRBD1 (6 bases). The CDR3 is made up of 19 amino acids. Germline lookup yields CDR1 MNHEY and CDR2 SVGEGT. Trimming cost V 0 bases and J 1 base, with 22 bases left between them. CDR3 in amino acids: CASSYSITNVGTPSYEQYF. CDR3 coding DNA: TGTGCCAGCAGTTACTCGATTACCAACGTAGGGACACCGTCCTACGAGCAGTACTTC.

This clone was seen more than once but under ten times. The chain employs TRBV4-3 and TRBJ2-2, with 8 bases matching TRBD2. With V trimmed by 1 base and J by 4 bases, 8 bases remained unmatched. CDR3 size: 17 residues. Germline CDR1 is LGHNA and CDR2 is YSLEER. CDR3 sequence reads: CASSQVPSGSLTGELFF. As DNA, the CDR3 is TGCGCCAGCAGCCAAGTCCCCAGCGGGAGCCTCACCGGGGAGCTGTTTTTT.

The chain carries TRBV3-1 (or the pseudogene TRBV3-2) and TRBJ2-7; 8 bases map to TRBD1. Losses at the gene ends were 5 bases for V and 4 bases for J; bases not matched to a gene: 13. The CDR3 has 16 amino acids. CDR1 LGHDT and CDR2 YNNKEL come from the germline V gene (reference sequence). CDR3 sequence reads: CASSSYLTDRAYEQYF. The CDR3, as DNA: TGTGCCAGCAGCAGCTATCTTACGGACAGGGCTTACGAGCAGTACTTC.

The chain employs TRBV28 and TRBJ1-5; no definite D call. CDR3 length equals 17 residues. Germline V gene data show CDR1 as MDHEN and CDR2 as SYDVKM. V shed 2 bases and J shed 0 bases, with 14 bases lying between them. The CDR3 DNA reads TGTGCCAGCAGTTTAATCAGGAAAGGATATAGCAATCAGCCCCAGCATTTT. This gives the protein CASSLIRKGYSNQPQHF.

The chain employs TRBV9 and TRBJ2-2; perhaps TRBD2 as D (7 bases). The germline V gene has CDR1 SGDLS and CDR2 YYNGEE. The CDR3 runs to 17 residues. With 2 bases removed from V and 4 bases from J, the gap between germline ends came to 18 bases. The CDR3 bases are TGTGCCAGCAGCGTGAGTGGGGGGGCGACGGGCACCGGGGAGCTGTTTTTT. The encoded protein is CASSVSGGATGTGELFF.

CDR3 sequence (DNA): TGTGCCAGTAACGGCAGGGAAGAACCTCTGGCCACAGATACGCAGTATTTT. Translated, it gives CASNGREEPLATDTQYF. The chain uses TRBV19 and TRBJ2-3; possible D gene TRBD1, 5 bases. Trimming pared 7 bases from V and 2 bases from J, leaving 22 bases between. Germline V CDR1 and CDR2: LNHDA, SQIVND (reference sequence). The CDR3 totals 17 residues.